This T cell receptor beta chain was sequenced in a study of blood T cell repertoires in COVID-19. Overall study context: Samples taken during acute and convalescent COVID-19 were collected in the United States, Italy and Spain.

Participants spanned ages 18 to 89 years and resided in about two dozen US areas. Participants' reported clinical history set cohort assignment. Trimming removed 8 bases from V and 6 bases from J; junction bases left unmatched: 5. The CDR3 loop spans 13 amino acids. The germline V gene encodes CDR1 MNHEY and CDR2 SVGAGI. Method: immunoSEQ multiplex PCR; TCRdb's copy keeps in-frame clones and lacks some. This table holds about 190,000 clones, about 85% found once. The V and J genes are TRBV6-5 and TRBJ2-1, with 9 bases identical to TRBD1. The sample taken for sequencing was PBMCs or T cells enriched from blood (not recorded which). The TCR comes from a woman aged 40 to 49 in a cohort exposed to, infected with or recovered from COVID-19 (not recorded which). CDR3 protein: CASVRQGGNEQFF. The CDR3 nucleotides read TGTGCCAGCGTAAGACAGGGGGGCAATGAGCAGTTCTTC.